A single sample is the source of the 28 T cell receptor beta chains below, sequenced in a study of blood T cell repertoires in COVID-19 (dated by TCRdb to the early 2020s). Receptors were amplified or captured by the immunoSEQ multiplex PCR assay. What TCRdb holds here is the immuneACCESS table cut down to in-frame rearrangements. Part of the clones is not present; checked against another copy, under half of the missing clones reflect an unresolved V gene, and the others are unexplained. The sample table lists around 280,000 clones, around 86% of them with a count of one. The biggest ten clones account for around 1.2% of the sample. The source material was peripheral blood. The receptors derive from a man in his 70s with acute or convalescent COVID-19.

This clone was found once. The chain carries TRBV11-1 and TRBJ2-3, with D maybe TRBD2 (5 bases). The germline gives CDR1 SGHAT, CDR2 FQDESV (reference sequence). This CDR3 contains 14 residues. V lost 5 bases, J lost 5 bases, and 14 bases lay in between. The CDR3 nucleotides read TGTGCCAGCAGCGACCGACAACGGGGAGATACGCAGTATTTT. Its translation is CASSDRQRGDTQYF.

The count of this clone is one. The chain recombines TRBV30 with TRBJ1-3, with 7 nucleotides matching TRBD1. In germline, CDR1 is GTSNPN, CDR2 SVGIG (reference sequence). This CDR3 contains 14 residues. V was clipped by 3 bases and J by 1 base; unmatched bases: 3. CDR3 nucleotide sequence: TGTGCCTGGAGATCCAGGGGGTCTGGAAACACCATATATTTT. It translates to CAWRSRGSGNTIYF.

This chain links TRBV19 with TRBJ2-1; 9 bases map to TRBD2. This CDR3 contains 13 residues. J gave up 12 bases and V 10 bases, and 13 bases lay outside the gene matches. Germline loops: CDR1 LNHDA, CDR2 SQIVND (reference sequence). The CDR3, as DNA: TGTGCCACAACCGGGACTAGCTTTGTGGGGCAGTTCTTC. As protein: CATTGTSFVGQFF.

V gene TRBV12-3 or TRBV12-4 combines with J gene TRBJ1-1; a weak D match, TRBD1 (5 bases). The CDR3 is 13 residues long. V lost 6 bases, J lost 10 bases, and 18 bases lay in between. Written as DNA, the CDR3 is TGTGCCAGCAGCCGTCACGGGGGTGTAGGAGCTTTCTTT. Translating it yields CASSRHGGVGAFF.

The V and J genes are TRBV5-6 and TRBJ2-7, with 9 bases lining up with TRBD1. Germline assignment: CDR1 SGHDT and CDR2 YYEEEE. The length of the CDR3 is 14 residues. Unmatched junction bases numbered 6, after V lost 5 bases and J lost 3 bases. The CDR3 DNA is TGTGCCAGCAGGATCCGGACAGGGGTCTACGAGCAGTACTTC. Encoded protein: CASRIRTGVYEQYF.

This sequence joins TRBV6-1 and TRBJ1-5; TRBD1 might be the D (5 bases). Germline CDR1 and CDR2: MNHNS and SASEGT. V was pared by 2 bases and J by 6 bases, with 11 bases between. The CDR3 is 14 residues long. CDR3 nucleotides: TGTGCCAGCAGTGAAATGACAGCTCTTCAGCCCCAGCATTTT. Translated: CASSEMTALQPQHF.

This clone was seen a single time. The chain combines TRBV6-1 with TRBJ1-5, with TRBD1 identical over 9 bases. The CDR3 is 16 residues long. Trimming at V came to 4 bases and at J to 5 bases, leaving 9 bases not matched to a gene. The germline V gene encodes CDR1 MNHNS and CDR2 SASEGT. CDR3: CASSARDRVTDQPQHF. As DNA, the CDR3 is TGTGCCAGCAGTGCCCGGGACAGGGTAACGGATCAGCCCCAGCATTTT.

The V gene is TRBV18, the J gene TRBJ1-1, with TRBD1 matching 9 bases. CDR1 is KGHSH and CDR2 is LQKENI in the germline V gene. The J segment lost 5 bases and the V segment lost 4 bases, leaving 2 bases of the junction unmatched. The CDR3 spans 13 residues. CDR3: CASSRDRETEAFF. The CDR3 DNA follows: TGTGCCAGCTCACGGGACAGGGAGACTGAAGCTTTCTTT.

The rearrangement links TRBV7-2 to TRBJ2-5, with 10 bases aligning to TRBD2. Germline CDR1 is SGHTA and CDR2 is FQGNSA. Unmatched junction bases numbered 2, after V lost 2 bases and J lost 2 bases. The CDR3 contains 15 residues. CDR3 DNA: TGTGCCAGCAGCTTACAGCGGGGGGGTCAAGAGACCCAGTACTTC. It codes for CASSLQRGGQETQYF.

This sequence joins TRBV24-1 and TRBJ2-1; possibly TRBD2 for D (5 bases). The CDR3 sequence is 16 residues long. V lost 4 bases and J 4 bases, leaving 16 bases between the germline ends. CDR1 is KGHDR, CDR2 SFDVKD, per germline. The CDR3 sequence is CATSEPFGEGYNEQFF. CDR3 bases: TGTGCCACCAGTGAACCCTTTGGTGAGGGTTACAATGAGCAGTTCTTC.

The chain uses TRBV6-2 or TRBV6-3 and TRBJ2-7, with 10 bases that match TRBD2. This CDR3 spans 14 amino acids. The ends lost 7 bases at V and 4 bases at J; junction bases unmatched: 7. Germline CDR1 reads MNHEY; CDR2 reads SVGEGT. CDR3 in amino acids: CASTPSGSVYEQYF. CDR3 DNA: TGTGCCAGCACCCCTAGCGGGAGTGTTTACGAGCAGTACTTC.

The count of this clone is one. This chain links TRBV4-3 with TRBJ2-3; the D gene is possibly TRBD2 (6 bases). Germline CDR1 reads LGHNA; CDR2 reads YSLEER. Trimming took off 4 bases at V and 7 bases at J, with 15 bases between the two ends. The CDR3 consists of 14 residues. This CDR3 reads CASSPRQRTNTQYF. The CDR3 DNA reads TGCGCCAGCAGCCCTAGACAAAGGACTAATACGCAGTATTTT.

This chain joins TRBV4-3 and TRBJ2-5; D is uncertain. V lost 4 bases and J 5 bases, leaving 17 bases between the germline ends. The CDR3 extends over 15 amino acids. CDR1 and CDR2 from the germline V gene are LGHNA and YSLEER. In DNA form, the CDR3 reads TGCGCCAGCAGCCGGGCCTTTGGTACTGGGGAGACCCAGTACTTC. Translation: CASSRAFGTGETQYF.

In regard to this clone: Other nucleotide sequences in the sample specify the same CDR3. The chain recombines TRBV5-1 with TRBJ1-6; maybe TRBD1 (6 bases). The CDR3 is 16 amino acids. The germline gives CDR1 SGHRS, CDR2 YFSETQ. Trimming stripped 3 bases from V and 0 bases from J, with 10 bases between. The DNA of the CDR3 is TGCGCCAGCAGCTCCACAGGGAGCTCCTATAATTCACCCCTCCACTTT. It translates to CASSSTGSSYNSPLHF. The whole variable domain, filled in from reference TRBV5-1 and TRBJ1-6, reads KAGVTQTPRYLIKTRGQQVTLSCSPISGHRSVSWYQQTPGQGLQFLFEYFSETQRNKGNFPGRFSGRQFSNSRSEMNVSTLELGDSALYLCASSSTGSSYNSPLHFGNGTRLTVT.

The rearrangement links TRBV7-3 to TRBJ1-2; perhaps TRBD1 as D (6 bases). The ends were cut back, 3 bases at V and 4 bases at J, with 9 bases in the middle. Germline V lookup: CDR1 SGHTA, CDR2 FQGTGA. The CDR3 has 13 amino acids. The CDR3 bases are TGTGCCAGCAGCTTGGACAGAGCCTATGGCTACACCTTC. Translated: CASSLDRAYGYTF.

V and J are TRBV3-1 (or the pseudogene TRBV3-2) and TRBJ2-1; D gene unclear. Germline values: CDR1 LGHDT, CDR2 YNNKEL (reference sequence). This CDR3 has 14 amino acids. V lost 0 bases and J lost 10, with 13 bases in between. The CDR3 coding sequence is TGTGCCAGCAGCCAAGATACTATCCAAACGGAGCAGTTCTTC. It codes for CASSQDTIQTEQFF.

CDR3 sequence: CASSYGSGLPSYEQYF. The CDR3, as DNA: TGTGCCAGCAGTTACGGTTCAGGACTCCCTTCCTACGAGCAGTACTTC. The gene calls are TRBV6-6 and TRBJ2-7; tentatively, D is TRBD2 (5 bases). The CDR3 has 16 residues. The ends were cut back, 2 bases at V and 1 base at J, with 15 bases in the middle. Germline CDR1 is MNHNY and CDR2 is SVGAGI (reference sequence).

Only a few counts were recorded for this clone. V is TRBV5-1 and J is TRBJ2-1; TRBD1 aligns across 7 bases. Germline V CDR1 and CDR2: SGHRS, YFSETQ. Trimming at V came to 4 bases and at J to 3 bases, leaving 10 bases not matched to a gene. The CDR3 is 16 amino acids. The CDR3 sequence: CASSLPLGGDYNEQFF. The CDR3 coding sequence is TGCGCCAGCAGCCTTCCCTTAGGGGGCGACTACAATGAGCAGTTCTTC.

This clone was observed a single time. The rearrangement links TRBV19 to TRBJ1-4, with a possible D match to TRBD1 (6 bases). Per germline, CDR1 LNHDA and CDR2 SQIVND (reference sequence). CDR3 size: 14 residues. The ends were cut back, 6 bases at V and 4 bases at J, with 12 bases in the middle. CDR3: CASRTDRINEKLFF. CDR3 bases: TGTGCCAGTAGAACCGACAGGATTAATGAAAAACTGTTTTTT.

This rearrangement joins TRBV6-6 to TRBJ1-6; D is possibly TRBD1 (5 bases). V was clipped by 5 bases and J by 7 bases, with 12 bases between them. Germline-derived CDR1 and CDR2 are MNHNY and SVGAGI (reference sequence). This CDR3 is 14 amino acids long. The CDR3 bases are TGTGCCAGCAGTGCCCAGGGATCCAATTCACCCCTCCACTTT. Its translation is CASSAQGSNSPLHF.

The CDR3 here is CASSLARLLGPGQEPQHF. Here the CDR3 DNA reads TGTGCCAGCAGCTTGGCCCGGCTCCTTGGGCCAGGGCAAGAGCCCCAGCATTTT. The chain has TRBV5-8 and TRBJ1-5, with a tentative D call TRBD1 (5 bases). The germline CDR1 and CDR2 sequences are SGHTS and YDEGEE. Trimming removed 0 bases at V and 8 bases at J, with 24 bases between. This CDR3 contains 18 residues.

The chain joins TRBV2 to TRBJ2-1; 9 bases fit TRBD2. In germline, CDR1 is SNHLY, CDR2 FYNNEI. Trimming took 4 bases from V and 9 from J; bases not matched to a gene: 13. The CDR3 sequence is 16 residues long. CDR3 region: CASSGNGRAGGGEQFF. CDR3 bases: TGTGCCAGCAGTGGGAATGGTCGGGCGGGGGGGGGTGAGCAGTTCTTC.

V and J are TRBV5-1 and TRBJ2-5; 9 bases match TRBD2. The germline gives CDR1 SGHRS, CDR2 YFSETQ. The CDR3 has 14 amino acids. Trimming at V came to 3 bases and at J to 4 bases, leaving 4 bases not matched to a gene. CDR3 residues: CASSYSTSGETQYF. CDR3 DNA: TGCGCCAGCAGCTATTCGACTAGCGGAGAGACCCAGTACTTC.

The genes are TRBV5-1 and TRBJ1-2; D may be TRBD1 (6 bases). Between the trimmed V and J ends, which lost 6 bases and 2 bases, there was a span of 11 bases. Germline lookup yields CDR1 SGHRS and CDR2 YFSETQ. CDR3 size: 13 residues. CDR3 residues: CASTTTGNYGYTF. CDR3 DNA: TGCGCCAGCACCACGACAGGCAACTATGGCTACACCTTC.

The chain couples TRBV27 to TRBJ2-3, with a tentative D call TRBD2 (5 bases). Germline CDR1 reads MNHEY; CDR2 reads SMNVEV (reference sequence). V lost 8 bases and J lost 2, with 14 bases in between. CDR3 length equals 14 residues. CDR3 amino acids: CASRPTGNTDTQYF. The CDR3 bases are TGTGCCAGCCGCCCGACGGGGAACACAGATACGCAGTATTTT.

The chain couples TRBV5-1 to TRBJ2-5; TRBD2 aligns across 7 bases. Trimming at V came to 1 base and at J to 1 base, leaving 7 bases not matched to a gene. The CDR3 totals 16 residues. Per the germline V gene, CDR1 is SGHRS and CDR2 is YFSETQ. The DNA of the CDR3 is TGCGCCAGCAGCTTGATGGGCGGGAGTGTCCAAGAGACCCAGTACTTC. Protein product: CASSLMGGSVQETQYF.

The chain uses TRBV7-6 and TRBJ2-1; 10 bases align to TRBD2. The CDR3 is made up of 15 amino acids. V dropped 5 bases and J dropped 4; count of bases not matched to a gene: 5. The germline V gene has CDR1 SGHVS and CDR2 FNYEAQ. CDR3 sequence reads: CASSNSGGLYNEQFF. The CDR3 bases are TGTGCCAGCAGCAATAGCGGGGGGCTTTACAATGAGCAGTTCTTC.

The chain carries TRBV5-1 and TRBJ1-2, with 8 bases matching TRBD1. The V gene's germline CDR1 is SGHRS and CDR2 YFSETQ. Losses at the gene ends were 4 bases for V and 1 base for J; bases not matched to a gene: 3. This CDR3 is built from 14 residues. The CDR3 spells CASSTDRVNYGYTF. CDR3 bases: TGCGCCAGCAGCACGGACAGGGTTAACTATGGCTACACCTTC.